The sequence of this TCR beta chain was determined in a study of response to subunit inactivated influenza vaccine. General observations from the study: It was the authors' suggestion that each seasonal influenza vaccination recruits few new T cells.

TCRdb recomputed calls from the RT-PCR reads with MiXCR, one row per CDR3 protein. The data show fewer than 400,000 distinct CDR3 sequences, around a fifth seen once. This CDR3 spans 16 amino acids. J gave up 4 bases and V 5 bases, and 7 bases lay outside the gene matches. Remarks on this clonotype: Its antigen is still unknown.

This TCR was sampled from a man between 50 and 69 years old who received an inactivated influenza vaccine. The source was PBMCs from blood, collected about 20 months after vaccination. The chain combines TRBV12-3 or TRBV12-4 with TRBJ2-2; 10 bases match TRBD1. The chain's CDR3 is CASSLSRDRGTGELFF. The CDR3 region has the DNA TGTGCCAGCAGTCTATCCCGGGACAGGGGCACCGGGGAGCTGTTTTTT.